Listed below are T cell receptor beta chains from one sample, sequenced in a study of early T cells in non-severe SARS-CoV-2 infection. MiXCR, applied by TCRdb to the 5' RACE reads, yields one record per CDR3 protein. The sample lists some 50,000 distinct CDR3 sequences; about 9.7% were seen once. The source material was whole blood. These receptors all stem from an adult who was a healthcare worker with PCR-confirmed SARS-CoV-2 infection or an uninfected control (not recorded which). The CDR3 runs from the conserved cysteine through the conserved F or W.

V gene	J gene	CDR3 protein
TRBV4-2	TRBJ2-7	CASSQVGTERTSEQYF
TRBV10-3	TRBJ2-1	CAISDFLSSYNEQFF
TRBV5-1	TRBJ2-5	CASRLTEETQYF
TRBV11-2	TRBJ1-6	CATSRGAENSPLHF
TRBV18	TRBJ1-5	CASSLNRDQPQHF
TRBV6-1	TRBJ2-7	CASRVRGERYEQYF
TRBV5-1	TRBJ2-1	CASSFGGSSYNEQFF
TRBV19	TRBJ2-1	CASSIDFAVSGTFSYNEQFF
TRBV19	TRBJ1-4	CASTRSSGPNEKLFF
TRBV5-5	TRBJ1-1	CASTSPFGLKESGTEAFF
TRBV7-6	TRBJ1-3	CASIMEQDGNTIYF
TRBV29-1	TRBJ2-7	CSVRTSPQRGEQYF
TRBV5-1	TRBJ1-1	CASSLNTGGTEAFF
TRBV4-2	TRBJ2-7	CASSQEPGTSGYEQYF
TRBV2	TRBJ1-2	CASSENGDDFGYTF
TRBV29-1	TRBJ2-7	CSVEGQAYPYEQYF
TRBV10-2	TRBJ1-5	CASSLGQGSRPQHF
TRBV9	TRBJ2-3	CASSVASGILGGDTQYF
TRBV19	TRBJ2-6	CASSIQGSGANVLTF
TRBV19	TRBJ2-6	CASSTYDSSGANVLTF
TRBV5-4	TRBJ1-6	CASRWAGRNSPLHF
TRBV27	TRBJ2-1	CASRLYAMGGGINEQFF
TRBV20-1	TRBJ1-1	CSARDPQELNTEAFF
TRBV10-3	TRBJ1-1	CAISERDTNTEAFF
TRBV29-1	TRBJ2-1	CSVLEAVGGEQFF